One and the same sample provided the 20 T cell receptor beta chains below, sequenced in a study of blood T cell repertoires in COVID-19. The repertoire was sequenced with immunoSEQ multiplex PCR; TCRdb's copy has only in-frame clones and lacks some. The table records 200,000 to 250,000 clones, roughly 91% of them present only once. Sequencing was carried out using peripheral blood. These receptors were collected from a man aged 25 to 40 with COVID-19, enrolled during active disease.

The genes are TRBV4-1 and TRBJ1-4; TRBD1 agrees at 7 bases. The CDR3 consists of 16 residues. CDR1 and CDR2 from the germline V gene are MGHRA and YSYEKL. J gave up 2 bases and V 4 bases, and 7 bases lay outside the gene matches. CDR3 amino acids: CASSRSRDSTNEKLFF. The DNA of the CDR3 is TGCGCCAGCAGCCGGTCTCGGGACAGCACTAATGAAAAACTGTTTTTT.

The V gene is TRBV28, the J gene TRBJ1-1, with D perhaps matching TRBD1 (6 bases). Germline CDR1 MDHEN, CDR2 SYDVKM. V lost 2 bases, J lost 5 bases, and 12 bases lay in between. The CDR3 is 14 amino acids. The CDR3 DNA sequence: TGTGCCAGCAGTTTACGGGGAGGGGGAACTGAAGCTTTCTTT. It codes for CASSLRGGGTEAFF.

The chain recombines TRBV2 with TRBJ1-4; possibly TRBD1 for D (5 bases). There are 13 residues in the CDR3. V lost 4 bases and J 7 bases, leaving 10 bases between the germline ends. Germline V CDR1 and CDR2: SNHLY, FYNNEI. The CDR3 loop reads CASSGQGSEKLFF. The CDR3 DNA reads TGTGCCAGCAGTGGCCAGGGCAGTGAAAAACTGTTTTTT.

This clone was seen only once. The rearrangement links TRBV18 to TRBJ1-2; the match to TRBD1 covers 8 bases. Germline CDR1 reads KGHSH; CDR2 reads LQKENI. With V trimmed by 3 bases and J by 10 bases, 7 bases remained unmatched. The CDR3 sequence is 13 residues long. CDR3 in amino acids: CASSPKDRAVYTF. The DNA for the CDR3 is TGTGCCAGCTCACCTAAGGACAGGGCAGTCTACACCTTC.

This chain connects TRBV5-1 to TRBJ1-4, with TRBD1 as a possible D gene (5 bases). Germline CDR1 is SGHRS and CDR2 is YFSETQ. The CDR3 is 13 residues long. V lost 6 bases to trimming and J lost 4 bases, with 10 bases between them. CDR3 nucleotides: TGCGCCAGCAAGATACAGGTTAATGAAAAACTGTTTTTT. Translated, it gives CASKIQVNEKLFF.

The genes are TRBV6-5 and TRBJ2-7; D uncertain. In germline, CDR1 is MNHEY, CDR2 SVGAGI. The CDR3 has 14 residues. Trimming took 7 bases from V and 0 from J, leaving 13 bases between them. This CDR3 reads CASTTTESSYEQYF. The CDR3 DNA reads TGTGCCAGCACTACAACAGAATCCTCCTACGAGCAGTACTTC.

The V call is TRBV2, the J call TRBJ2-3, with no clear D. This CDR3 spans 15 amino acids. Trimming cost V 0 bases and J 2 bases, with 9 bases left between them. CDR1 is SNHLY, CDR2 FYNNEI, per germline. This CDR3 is CASSEASYYTDTQYF. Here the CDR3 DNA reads TGTGCCAGCAGTGAAGCTTCTTACTACACAGATACGCAGTATTTT.

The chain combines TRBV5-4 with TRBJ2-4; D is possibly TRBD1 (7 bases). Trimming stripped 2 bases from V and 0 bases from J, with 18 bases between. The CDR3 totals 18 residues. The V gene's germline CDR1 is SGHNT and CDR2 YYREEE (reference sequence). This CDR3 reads CASSFGGTESLAKNIQYF. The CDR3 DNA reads TGTGCCAGCAGCTTTGGCGGGACAGAGTCCCTAGCCAAAAACATTCAGTACTTC.

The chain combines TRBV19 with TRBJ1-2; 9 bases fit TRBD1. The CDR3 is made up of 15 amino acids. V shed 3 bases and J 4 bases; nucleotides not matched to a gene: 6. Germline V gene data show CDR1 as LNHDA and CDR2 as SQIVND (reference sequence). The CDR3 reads CASSIGQGYGYGYTF. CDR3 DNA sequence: TGTGCCAGTAGTATCGGACAGGGGTACGGCTATGGCTACACCTTC.

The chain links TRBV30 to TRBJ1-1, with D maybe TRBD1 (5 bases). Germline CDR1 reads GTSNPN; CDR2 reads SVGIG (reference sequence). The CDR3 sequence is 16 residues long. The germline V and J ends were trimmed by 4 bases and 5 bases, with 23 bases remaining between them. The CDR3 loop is CAWKFRGTPPGTEAFF. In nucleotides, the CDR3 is TGTGCCTGGAAGTTTCGGGGGACTCCCCCTGGGACTGAAGCTTTCTTT.

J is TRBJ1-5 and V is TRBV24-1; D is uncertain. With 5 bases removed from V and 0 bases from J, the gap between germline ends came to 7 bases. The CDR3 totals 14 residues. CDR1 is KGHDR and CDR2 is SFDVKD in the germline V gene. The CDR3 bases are TGTGCCACCAGTGGAGGGAATAGCAATCAGCCCCAGCATTTT. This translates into CATSGGNSNQPQHF.

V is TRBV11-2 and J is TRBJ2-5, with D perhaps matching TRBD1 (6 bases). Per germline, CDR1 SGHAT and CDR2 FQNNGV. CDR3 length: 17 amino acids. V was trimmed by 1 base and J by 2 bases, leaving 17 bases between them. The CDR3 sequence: CASSLVGRGHRQETQYF. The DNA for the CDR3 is TGTGCCAGCAGCTTAGTGGGACGGGGACACCGACAAGAGACCCAGTACTTC.

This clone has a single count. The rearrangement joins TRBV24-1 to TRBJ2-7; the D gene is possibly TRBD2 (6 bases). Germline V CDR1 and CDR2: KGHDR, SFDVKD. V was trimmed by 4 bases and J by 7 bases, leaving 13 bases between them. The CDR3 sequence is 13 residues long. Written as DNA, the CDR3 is TGTGCCACCAGTGAGGGTAGCGGAGGGGAGCAGTACTTC. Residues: CATSEGSGGEQYF.

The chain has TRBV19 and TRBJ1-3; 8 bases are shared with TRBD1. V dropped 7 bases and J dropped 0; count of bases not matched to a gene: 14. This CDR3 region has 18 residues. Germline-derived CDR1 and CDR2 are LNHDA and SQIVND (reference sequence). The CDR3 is CASTPAGTGPFSGNTIYF. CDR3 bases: TGTGCCAGTACTCCAGCCGGGACAGGTCCCTTCTCTGGAAACACCATATATTTT.

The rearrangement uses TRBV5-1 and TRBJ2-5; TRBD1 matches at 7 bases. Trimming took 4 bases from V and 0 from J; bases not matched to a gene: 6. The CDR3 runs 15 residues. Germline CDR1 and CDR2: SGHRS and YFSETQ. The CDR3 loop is CASSPGQIYQETQYF. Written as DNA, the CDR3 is TGCGCCAGCAGCCCGGGACAGATCTACCAAGAGACCCAGTACTTC.

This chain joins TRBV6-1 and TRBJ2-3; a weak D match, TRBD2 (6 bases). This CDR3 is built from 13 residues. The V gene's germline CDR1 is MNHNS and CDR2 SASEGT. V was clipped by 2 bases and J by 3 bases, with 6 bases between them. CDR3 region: CASSERGTDTQYF. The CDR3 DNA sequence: TGTGCCAGCAGTGAACGGGGGACAGATACGCAGTATTTT.

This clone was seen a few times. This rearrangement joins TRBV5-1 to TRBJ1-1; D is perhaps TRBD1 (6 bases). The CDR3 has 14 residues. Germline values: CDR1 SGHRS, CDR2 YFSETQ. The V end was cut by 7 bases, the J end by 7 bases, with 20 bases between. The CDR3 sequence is CASATHGRGGEAFF. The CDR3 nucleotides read TGCGCCAGCGCCACCCATGGCAGGGGCGGTGAAGCTTTCTTT. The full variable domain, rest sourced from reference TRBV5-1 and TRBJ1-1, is KAGVTQTPRYLIKTRGQQVTLSCSPISGHRSVSWYQQTPGQGLQFLFEYFSETQRNKGNFPGRFSGRQFSNSRSEMNVSTLELGDSALYLCASATHGRGGEAFFGQGTRLTVV.

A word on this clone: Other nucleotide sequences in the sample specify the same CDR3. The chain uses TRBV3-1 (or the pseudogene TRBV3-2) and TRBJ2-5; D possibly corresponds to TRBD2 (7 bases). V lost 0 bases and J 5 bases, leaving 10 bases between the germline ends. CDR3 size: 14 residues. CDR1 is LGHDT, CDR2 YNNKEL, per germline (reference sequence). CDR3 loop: CASSQEGGGETQYF. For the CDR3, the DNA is TGTGCCAGCAGCCAAGAAGGGGGGGGCGAGACCCAGTACTTC.

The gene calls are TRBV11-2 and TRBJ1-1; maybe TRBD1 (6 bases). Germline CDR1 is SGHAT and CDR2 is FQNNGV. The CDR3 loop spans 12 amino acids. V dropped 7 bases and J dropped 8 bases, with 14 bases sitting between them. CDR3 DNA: TGTGCCAGCACCCGTCAGGGGCAGGAAGCTTTCTTT. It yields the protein CASTRQGQEAFF.

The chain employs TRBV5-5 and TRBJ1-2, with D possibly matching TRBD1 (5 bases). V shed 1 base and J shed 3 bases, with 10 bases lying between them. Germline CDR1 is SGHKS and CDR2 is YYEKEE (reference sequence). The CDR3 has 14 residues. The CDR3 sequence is CASSLSREDYGYTF. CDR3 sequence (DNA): TGTGCCAGCAGCTTGAGCAGGGAAGACTATGGCTACACCTTC.